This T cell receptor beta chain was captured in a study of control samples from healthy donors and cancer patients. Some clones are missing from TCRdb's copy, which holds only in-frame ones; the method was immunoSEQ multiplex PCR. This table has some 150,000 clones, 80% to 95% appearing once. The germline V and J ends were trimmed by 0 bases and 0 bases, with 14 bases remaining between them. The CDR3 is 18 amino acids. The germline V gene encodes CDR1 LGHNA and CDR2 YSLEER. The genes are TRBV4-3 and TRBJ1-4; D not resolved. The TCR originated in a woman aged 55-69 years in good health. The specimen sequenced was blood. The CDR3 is CASSQERSRFATNEKLFF. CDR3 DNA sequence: TGCGCCAGCAGCCAAGAGCGCAGTCGTTTTGCAACTAATGAAAAACTGTTTTTT.